This TCR beta chain was sequenced for a study of blood T cell repertoires in COVID-19. CDR3 length equals 18 residues. V dropped 2 bases and J dropped 0; count of bases not matched to a gene: 8. Germline loops: CDR1 WSHSY, CDR2 SAAADI. Produced via immunoSEQ multiplex PCR; TCRdb's table is partial and in-frame only. The table shows about half a million clones, with approximately 85% occurring only once. The source material was peripheral blood. The clonotype was recovered from a human donor in a cohort sampled during active COVID-19. The J gene is TRBJ1-3, the V gene TRBV10-2; 9 bases match TRBD1. The CDR3, as DNA: TGCGCCAGCAGTGAGGCCGGGACAGGGTACGACTCTGGAAACACCATATATTTT. Its translation: CASSEAGTGYDSGNTIYF.